This TCR beta chain was sequenced in a study of shared clonotypes between healthy human individuals. Profiling relied on immunoSEQ multiplex PCR, and the TCRdb table lists in-frame clones only, not all of them. This table has about 2 million clones, around 96% appearing once. Positive CCR7 selection of CD45RO-negative cells yielded the naive CD8 cells, and terminally differentiated effector memory CD45RA+ cells were excluded. The V gene lost 0 bases and the J gene lost 6 bases, with 12 bases spanning the gap. The CDR3 runs 15 residues. In germline, CDR1 is SGDLS, CDR2 YYNGEE. The TCR sequence derives from a man aged 18-30 years in good health. Sequenced material: naive CD8+ T cells sorted from blood. This chain connects TRBV9 to TRBJ2-2; a possible D gene is TRBD1 (6 bases). CDR3 in DNA: TGTGCCAGCAGCGTAGGGTTGGGGGCGGCCGGGGAGCTGTTTTTT. This encodes CASSVGLGAAGELFF. Drawing the rest from reference TRBV9 and TRBJ2-2, the complete variable domain is DSGVTQTPKHLITATGQRVTLRCSPRSGDLSVYWYQQSLDQGLQFLIQYYNGEERAKGNILERFSAQQFPDLHSELNLSSLELGDSALYFCASSVGLGAAGELFFGEGSRLTVL.